These T cell receptor beta chains were read from a single sample in a study of CD8 T cells in Susac syndrome. TCRdb fed the immunoSEQ multiplex PCR reads into MiXCR, producing one record per CDR3 protein. The profile shows some 120,000 distinct CDR3 sequences, around 94% of them singletons. Specimen: CD8+ T cells from PBMCs. Receptors were obtained from a human donor with Susac syndrome. Each CDR3 is given with its conserved first and last residue. Fields, in order: D gene, clone size, J gene, V gene, CDR3 protein, CDR3 DNA. A D gene is named only where the DNA matches it firmly. A row's size may be missing; if present it is once, few, many or a size class.

d_gene: TRBD1
abundance: once
j_gene: TRBJ2-3
v_gene: TRBV6-5
CDR3aa: CASSYGTGGVDTQYF
CDR3nt: TGTGCCAGCAGTTACGGGACAGGGGGTGTAGATACGCAGTATTTT

d_gene: TRBD2
abundance: medium-sized
j_gene: TRBJ2-3
v_gene: TRBV7-9
CDR3aa: CASSQDRGGPDTQYF
CDR3nt: TGTGCCAGCAGCCAAGATCGGGGGGGCCCAGATACGCAGTATTTT

d_gene: .
abundance: .
j_gene: TRBJ1-5
v_gene: TRBV30
CDR3aa: CAWTTSGRVHQPQHF
CDR3nt: TGTGCCTGGACTACCTCCGGCAGGGTGCATCAGCCCCAGCATTTT

d_gene: .
abundance: .
j_gene: TRBJ2-1
v_gene: TRBV20-1
CDR3aa: CSALDRESSYNEQFF
CDR3nt: TGCAGTGCCCTCGATCGGGAGAGCTCCTACAATGAGCAGTTCTTC

d_gene: .
abundance: .
j_gene: TRBJ1-5
v_gene: TRBV20-1
CDR3aa: CSAQTWNSNQPQHF
CDR3nt: TGCAGTGCCCAAACATGGAATAGCAATCAGCCCCAGCATTTT

d_gene: TRBD1
abundance: .
j_gene: TRBJ1-5
v_gene: TRBV19
CDR3aa: CASSKGQLNQPQHF
CDR3nt: TGTGCCAGTAGTAAGGGACAGCTCAATCAGCCCCAGCATTTT

d_gene: TRBD2
abundance: .
j_gene: TRBJ2-7
v_gene: TRBV4-3
CDR3aa: CASSPSGNSYEQYF
CDR3nt: TGCGCCAGCAGCCCTAGCGGGAACTCCTACGAGCAGTACTTC

d_gene: .
abundance: .
j_gene: TRBJ2-5
v_gene: TRBV3-1
CDR3aa: CASSQVGGAETQYF
CDR3nt: TGTGCCAGCAGCCAAGTTGGGGGGGCAGAGACCCAGTACTTC

d_gene: .
abundance: .
j_gene: TRBJ2-5
v_gene: TRBV2
CDR3aa: CASRGATVETQYF
CDR3nt: TGTGCCAGCCGTGGTGCTACGGTTGAGACCCAGTACTTC

d_gene: .
abundance: .
j_gene: TRBJ2-1
v_gene: TRBV5-1
CDR3aa: CASSLWSSDEQFF
CDR3nt: TGCGCCAGCAGCTTGTGGTCGTCGGATGAGCAGTTCTTC

d_gene: .
abundance: .
j_gene: TRBJ2-5
v_gene: TRBV7-9
CDR3aa: CASSPPRGAYQETQYF
CDR3nt: TGTGCCAGCAGCCCCCCCAGGGGGGCGTACCAAGAGACCCAGTACTTC

d_gene: TRBD2
abundance: .
j_gene: TRBJ2-5
v_gene: TRBV3-1
CDR3aa: CASSQDGGAGETQYF
CDR3nt: TGTGCCAGCAGCCAAGACGGGGGGGCAGGGGAGACCCAGTACTTC